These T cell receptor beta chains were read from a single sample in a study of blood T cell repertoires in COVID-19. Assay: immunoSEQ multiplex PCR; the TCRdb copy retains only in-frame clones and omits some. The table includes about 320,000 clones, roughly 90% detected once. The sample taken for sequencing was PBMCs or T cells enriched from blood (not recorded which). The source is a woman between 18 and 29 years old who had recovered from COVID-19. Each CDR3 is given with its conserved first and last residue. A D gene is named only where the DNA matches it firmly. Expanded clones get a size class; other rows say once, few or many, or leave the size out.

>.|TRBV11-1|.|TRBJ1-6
CASSFLANSPLHF
TGTGCCAGCAGCTTCCTAGCTAATTCACCCCTCCACTTT
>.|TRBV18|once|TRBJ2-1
CASSPPSGIRDNEQFF
TGTGCCAGCTCACCACCTTCCGGGATTCGGGACAATGAGCAGTTCTTC
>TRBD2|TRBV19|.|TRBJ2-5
CASSPQGAGAGETQYF
TGTGCCAGTAGCCCCCAAGGGGCGGGAGCGGGGGAGACCCAGTACTTC
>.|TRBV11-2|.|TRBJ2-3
CASSLGRHTDTQYF
TGTGCCAGCAGCTTAGGACGACATACAGATACGCAGTATTTT
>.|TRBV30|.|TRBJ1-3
CAWTVRGGNTIYF
TGTGCCTGGACCGTCCGGGGAGGAAACACCATATATTTT
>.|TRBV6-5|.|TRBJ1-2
CASSYDPGITNYGYTF
TGTGCCAGCAGTTACGACCCAGGAATAACAAACTATGGCTACACCTTC
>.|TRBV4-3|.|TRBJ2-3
CASSQDGGVGTDTQYF
TGCGCCAGCAGCCAAGACGGCGGGGTGGGCACAGATACGCAGTATTTT
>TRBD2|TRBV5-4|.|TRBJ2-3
CASSFAGGRTDTQYF
TGTGCCAGCAGCTTTGCGGGGGGGCGGACAGATACGCAGTATTTT
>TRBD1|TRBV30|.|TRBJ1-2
CAWSTGGRYGYTF
TGTGCCTGGAGTACAGGGGGGAGATATGGCTACACCTTC
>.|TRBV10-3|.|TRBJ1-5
CAISESGPGVNNQPQHF
TGTGCCATCAGTGAGTCGGGTCCAGGGGTTAACAATCAGCCCCAGCATTTT
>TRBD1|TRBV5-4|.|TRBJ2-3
CASRPPGQGRTDTQYF
TGTGCCAGCAGGCCACCGGGACAGGGGCGTACAGATACGCAGTATTTT
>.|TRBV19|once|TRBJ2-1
CASSIGPGSDNEQFF
TGTGCCAGTAGTATCGGACCCGGTAGCGACAATGAGCAGTTCTTC
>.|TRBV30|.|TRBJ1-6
CAWSASFDSPLHF
TGTGCCTGGAGTGCCTCCTTCGATTCACCCCTCCACTTT
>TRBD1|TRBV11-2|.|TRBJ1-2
CASIDLRDRRHGYTF
TGTGCCAGCATCGACCTCCGGGACAGAAGACATGGCTACACCTTC
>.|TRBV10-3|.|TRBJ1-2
CAISREVTAYYGYTF
TGTGCCATCAGTCGGGAGGTTACAGCGTATTATGGCTACACCTTC
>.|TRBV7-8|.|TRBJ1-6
CASSLATGYNSPLHF
TGTGCCAGCAGCTTAGCAACAGGATATAATTCACCCCTCCACTTT
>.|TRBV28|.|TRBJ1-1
CASSLSGAREAFF
TGTGCCAGCAGTTTATCAGGGGCGCGTGAAGCTTTCTTT
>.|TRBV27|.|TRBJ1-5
CASSLWTGTGSNQPQHF
TGTGCCAGCAGTTTATGGACTGGCACGGGTAGCAATCAGCCCCAGCATTTT
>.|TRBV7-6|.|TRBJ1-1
CASSLGPGNTEAFF
TGTGCCAGCAGCTTAGGTCCGGGGAACACTGAAGCTTTCTTT
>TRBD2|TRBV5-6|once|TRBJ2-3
CASSPLAGGMTGTDTQYF
TGTGCCAGCAGCCCGCTAGCGGGGGGTATGACCGGCACAGATACGCAGTATTTT
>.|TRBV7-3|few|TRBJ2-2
CASSLRATRDTGELFF
TGTGCCAGCAGCTTAAGGGCGACTAGAGACACCGGGGAGCTGTTTTTT
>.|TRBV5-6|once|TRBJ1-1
CASSFSGSEAFF
TGTGCCAGCAGCTTTTCGGGATCTGAAGCTTTCTTT
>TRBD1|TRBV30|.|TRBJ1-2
CALNRDRPRGYTF
TGTGCACTTAATAGGGACAGGCCTCGAGGCTACACCTTC
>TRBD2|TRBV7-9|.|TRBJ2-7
CASSLVWEGVGEQYF
TGTGCCAGCAGCTTAGTCTGGGAGGGCGTCGGCGAGCAGTACTTC
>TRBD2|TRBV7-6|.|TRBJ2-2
CASSAGLAGENTGELFF
TGTGCCAGCAGCGCGGGACTAGCGGGAGAGAACACCGGGGAGCTGTTTTTT
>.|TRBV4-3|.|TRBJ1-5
CASSQDPLRPQHF
TGCGCCAGCAGCCAAGATCCCCTTAGGCCCCAGCATTTT
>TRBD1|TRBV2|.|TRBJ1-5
CASSERDRGVRNQPQHF
TGTGCCAGCAGTGAACGAGACAGGGGGGTTCGCAATCAGCCCCAGCATTTT
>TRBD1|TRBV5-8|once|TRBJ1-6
CASSSRDRYSSSYNSPLHF
TGTGCCAGCAGCTCCCGGGACAGATACTCGAGCTCCTATAATTCACCCCTCCACTTT
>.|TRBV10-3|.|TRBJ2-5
CAISRTREQETQYF
TGTGCCATCAGCCGGACACGTGAACAAGAGACCCAGTACTTC
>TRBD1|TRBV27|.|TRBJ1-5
CASSFQGAGQPQHF
TGTGCCAGCAGTTTTCAGGGGGCTGGACAGCCCCAGCATTTT
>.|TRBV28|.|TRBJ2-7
CASSLGRGEQYF
TGTGCCAGCAGTTTAGGCCGGGGGGAGCAGTACTTC
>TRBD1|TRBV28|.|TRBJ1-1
CASSPGTGGWVNTEAFF
TGTGCCAGCAGTCCCGGGACAGGGGGTTGGGTGAACACTGAAGCTTTCTTT
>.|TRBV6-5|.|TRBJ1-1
CASRDYWAGGTEAFF
TGTGCCAGCAGAGATTATTGGGCGGGGGGGACTGAAGCTTTCTTT
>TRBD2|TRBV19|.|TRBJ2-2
CASSMAGGYTGELFF
TGTGCCAGTAGTATGGCGGGAGGATACACCGGGGAGCTGTTTTTT
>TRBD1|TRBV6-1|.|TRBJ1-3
CASSEHGGGLRGNTIYF
TGTGCCAGCAGTGAACATGGAGGGGGCTTAAGAGGAAACACCATATATTTT
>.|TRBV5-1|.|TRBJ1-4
CASSSGVTTNEKLFF
TGCGCCAGCAGCTCGGGGGTCACAACTAATGAAAAACTGTTTTTT
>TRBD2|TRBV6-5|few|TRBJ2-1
CASRAGGGAAEQFF
TGTGCCAGCAGAGCTGGCGGGGGGGCCGCTGAGCAGTTCTTC
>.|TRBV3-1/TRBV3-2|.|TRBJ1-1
CASSRTSQGDEAFF
TGTGCCAGCAGCCGAACGTCACAGGGTGATGAAGCTTTCTTT
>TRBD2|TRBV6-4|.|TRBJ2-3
CASSARGLAGGDTQYF
TGTGCCAGCAGTGCCCGGGGACTAGCGGGAGGTGATACGCAGTATTTT
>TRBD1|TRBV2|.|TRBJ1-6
CASTTGQGVSPLHF
TGTGCCAGCACCACGGGACAGGGAGTTTCACCCCTCCACTTT
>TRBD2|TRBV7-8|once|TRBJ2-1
CASSRPSGTRVNEQFF
TGTGCCAGCAGCCGCCCCTCCGGGACTAGGGTCAATGAGCAGTTCTTC
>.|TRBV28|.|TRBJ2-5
CASSLWGRQETQYF
TGTGCCAGCAGTCTTTGGGGCCGCCAAGAGACCCAGTACTTC
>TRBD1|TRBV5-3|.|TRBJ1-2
CARSLRDRGGFYGYTF
TGTGCCAGAAGTCTCCGGGACAGGGGAGGTTTCTATGGCTACACCTTC
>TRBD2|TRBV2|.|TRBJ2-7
CASTLRTSVRGSTYEQYF
TGTGCCAGCACCCTAAGGACTAGCGTCCGGGGAAGCACCTACGAGCAGTACTTC
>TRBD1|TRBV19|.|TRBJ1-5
CASSIPGQGRFQPQHF
TGTGCCAGTAGTATACCGGGACAGGGAAGATTTCAGCCCCAGCATTTT
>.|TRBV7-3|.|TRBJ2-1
CASSLLGSYNEQFF
TGTGCCAGCAGCTTGCTAGGATCCTACAATGAGCAGTTCTTC
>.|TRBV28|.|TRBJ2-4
CATLSRGGGRNEAKNIQYF
TGTGCCACCCTGTCGCGTGGAGGGGGCAGAAACGAGGCCAAAAACATTCAGTACTTC
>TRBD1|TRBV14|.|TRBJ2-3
CASSLTGGLGTDTQYF
TGTGCCAGCAGCCTTACAGGGGGCTTAGGCACAGATACGCAGTATTTT
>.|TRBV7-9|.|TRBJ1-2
CASSLYSISNYGYTF
TGTGCCAGCAGCTTATACTCGATTTCTAACTATGGCTACACCTTC
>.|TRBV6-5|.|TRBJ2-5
CASSTSRGSETQYF
TGTGCCAGCAGTACCTCCCGGGGTTCTGAGACCCAGTACTTC
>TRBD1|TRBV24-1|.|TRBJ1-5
CATSETTGDNQPQHF
TGTGCCACCAGTGAGACGACAGGGGATAATCAGCCCCAGCATTTT
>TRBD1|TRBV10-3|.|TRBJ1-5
CAISTGTGDQPQHF
TGTGCCATCAGTACCGGGACAGGGGATCAGCCCCAGCATTTT
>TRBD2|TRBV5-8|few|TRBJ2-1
CASSSPHSGGPYNEQFF
TGTGCCAGCAGCTCACCCCATAGCGGGGGACCCTACAATGAGCAGTTCTTC
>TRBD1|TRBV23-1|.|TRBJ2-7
CASSQSDRALEKQYF
TGCGCCAGCAGTCAATCCGACAGGGCTCTCGAAAAGCAGTACTTC
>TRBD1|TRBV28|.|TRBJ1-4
CASSQYSRGRATNEKLFF
TGTGCCAGCAGCCAATACTCCAGGGGGCGAGCAACTAATGAAAAACTGTTTTTT
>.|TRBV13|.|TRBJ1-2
CASSRVAGNYGYTF
TGTGCCAGCAGCCGGGTCGCCGGGAACTATGGCTACACCTTC
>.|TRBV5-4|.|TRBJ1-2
CASSLVGGSGYGYTF
TGTGCCAGCAGCTTGGTAGGGGGTTCAGGCTATGGCTACACCTTC
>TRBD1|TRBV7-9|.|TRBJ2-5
CASSIRQGGETQYF
TGTGCCAGCAGCATAAGACAGGGTGGGGAGACCCAGTACTTC
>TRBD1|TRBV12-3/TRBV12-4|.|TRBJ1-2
CASSPRRQGDYTF
TGTGCCAGCAGTCCCCGCCGACAGGGTGACTACACCTTC